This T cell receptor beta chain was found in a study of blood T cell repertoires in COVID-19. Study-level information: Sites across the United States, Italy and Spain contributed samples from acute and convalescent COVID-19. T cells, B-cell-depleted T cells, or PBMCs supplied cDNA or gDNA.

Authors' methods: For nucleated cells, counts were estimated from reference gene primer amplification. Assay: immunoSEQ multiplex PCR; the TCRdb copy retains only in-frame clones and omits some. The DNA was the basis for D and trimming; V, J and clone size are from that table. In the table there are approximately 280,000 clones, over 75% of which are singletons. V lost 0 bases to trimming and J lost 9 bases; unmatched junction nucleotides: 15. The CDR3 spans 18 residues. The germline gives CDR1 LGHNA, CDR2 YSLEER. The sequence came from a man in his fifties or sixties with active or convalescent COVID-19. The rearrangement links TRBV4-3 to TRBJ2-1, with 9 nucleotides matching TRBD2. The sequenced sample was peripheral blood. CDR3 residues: CASSQEGASGKVRVEQFF. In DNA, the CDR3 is TGCGCCAGCAGCCAAGAAGGCGCTAGCGGGAAGGTTCGAGTTGAGCAGTTCTTC.